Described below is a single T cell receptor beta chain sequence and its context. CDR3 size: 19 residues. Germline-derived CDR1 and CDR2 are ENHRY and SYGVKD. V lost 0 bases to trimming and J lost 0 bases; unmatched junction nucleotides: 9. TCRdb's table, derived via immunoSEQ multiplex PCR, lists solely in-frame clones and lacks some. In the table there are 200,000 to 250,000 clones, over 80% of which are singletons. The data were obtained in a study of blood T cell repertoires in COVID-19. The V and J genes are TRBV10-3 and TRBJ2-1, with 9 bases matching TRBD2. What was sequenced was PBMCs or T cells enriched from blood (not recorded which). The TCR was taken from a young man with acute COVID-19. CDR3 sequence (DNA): TGTGCCATCAGTGAGTCGATTAGCGGGGGTACCAGCTCCTACAATGAGCAGTTCTTC. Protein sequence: CAISESISGGTSSYNEQFF.